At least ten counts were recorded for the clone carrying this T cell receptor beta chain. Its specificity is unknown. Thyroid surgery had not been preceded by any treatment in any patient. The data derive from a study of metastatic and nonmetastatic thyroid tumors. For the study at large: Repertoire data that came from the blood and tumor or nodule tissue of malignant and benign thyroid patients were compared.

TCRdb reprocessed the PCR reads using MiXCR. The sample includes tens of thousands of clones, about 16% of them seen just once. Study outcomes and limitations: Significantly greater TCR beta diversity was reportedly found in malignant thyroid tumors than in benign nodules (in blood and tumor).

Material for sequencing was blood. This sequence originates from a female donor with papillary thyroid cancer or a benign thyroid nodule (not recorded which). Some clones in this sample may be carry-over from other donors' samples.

CDR3 in amino acids: CASSLGPGELFF. CDR3 DNA sequence: TGTGCCAGCAGCTTAGGCCCCGGGGAGCTGTTTTTT. This chain connects TRBV7-9 to TRBJ2-2; D not certain. V lost 1 base and J lost 6, with 3 bases in between. Germline CDR1 SEHNR, CDR2 FQNEAQ (reference sequence). This CDR3 contains 12 residues.